This T cell receptor (beta chain) stems from a study of blood T cell repertoires in COVID-19. Across the study: Samples taken during acute and convalescent COVID-19 were collected in the United States, Italy and Spain. The cDNA or gDNA used as material had been derived from T cells, B-cell-depleted T cells, or PBMCs.

Authors' data handling: Counts of nucleated cells, estimated from reference gene primer amplification, were obtained. Libraries were prepared by immunoSEQ multiplex PCR; TCRdb keeps only in-frame clonotypes and omits some of them. The D gene and trimming were derived from the DNA, and the V and J assignments and clone size from that table. Of around 70,000 clones listed, 75% to 85% were seen once; the top ten hold 15% to 19%. About this clone itself: A read error may produce the germline difference seen at one junction end.

Germline lookup yields CDR1 SSHAT and CDR2 FNYEAQ (reference sequence). The CDR3 has 15 residues. The material sequenced was peripheral blood. The receptor was derived from a human donor in a cohort sampled during active COVID-19. This chain connects TRBV7-7 to TRBJ2-2; 11 bases are shared with TRBD2. This CDR3 is CASSLSGLAVGELFF. The CDR3 bases are TGTGCTAGCAGCTTATCGGGACTAGCGGTCGGGGAGCTGTTTTTT.